One sample yielded the 18 T cell receptor beta chains listed below, sequenced in a study of beta chain features in type 1 diabetes. The study reverse transcribed the entire isolated RNA, so it sequenced expressed TCRB transcripts. Profiled with immunoSEQ multiplex PCR; TCRdb holds only in-frame clones, not every one. The sample has hundreds of thousands of clones, approximately 14% seen once. Sequencing used naive CD4+ T cells from blood. The receptors were sampled from a man aged 25 to 45 in good health.

The gene calls are TRBV2 and TRBJ2-3; TRBD2 aligns across 9 bases. The trim removed 3 bases at V and 10 bases at J, leaving 8 bases unmatched. The CDR3 has 14 residues. In germline, CDR1 is SNHLY, CDR2 FYNNEI. The CDR3 loop is CASSEAGGRVAQYF. The CDR3 DNA sequence: TGTGCCAGCAGTGAGGCCGGCGGGAGGGTAGCGCAGTATTTT.

The J gene is TRBJ2-3, the V gene TRBV4-3; the D gene is possibly TRBD2 (6 bases). This CDR3 is 15 amino acids long. V lost 0 bases to trimming and J lost 3 bases, with 10 bases between them. Germline values: CDR1 LGHNA, CDR2 YSLEER. The chain's CDR3 is CASSQDWRGTDTQYF. The CDR3 bases are TGCGCCAGCAGCCAAGATTGGAGGGGTACAGATACGCAGTATTTT.

This clone came up a few times. The chain couples TRBV5-1 to TRBJ2-7; no definite D call. The CDR3 is made up of 14 amino acids. CDR1 is SGHRS and CDR2 is YFSETQ in the germline V gene. Trimming cost V 2 bases and J 0 bases, with 9 bases left between them. Here the CDR3 reads CASSLVGSSYEQYV. The CDR3, as DNA: TGCGCCAGCAGCTTAGTAGGAAGCTCCTACGAGCAGTACGTC.

The V call is TRBV4-3, the J call TRBJ2-2; D ambiguous. CDR3 length: 19 amino acids. Trimming removed 0 bases at V and 0 bases at J, with 17 bases between. CDR1 is LGHNA, CDR2 YSLEER, per germline. The CDR3 loop is CASSQETEPQFANTGELFF. The CDR3 region has the DNA TGCGCCAGCAGCCAAGAAACGGAGCCCCAGTTCGCGAACACCGGGGAGCTGTTTTTT.

The chain carries TRBV9 and TRBJ2-1; D might be TRBD1 (6 bases). Trimming removed 4 bases from V and 2 bases from J, with 13 bases in between. CDR3 length: 15 residues. From germline, CDR1 is SGDLS and CDR2 YYNGEE. The CDR3 loop is CASSPGQIAYNEQFF. The CDR3 bases are TGTGCCAGCAGCCCAGGACAGATAGCCTACAATGAGCAGTTCTTC.

CDR3: CASRVRDGTSDTQYF. Here the CDR3 DNA reads TGTGCCAGCAGAGTTCGGGACGGAACCTCAGATACGCAGTATTTT. V and J are TRBV27 and TRBJ2-3; D is perhaps TRBD1 or TRBD2 (5 bases each). V was cut by 6 bases and J by 4 bases, with 17 bases left in between. CDR1 is MNHEY, CDR2 SMNVEV, per germline (reference sequence). The CDR3 has 15 residues.

The chain recombines TRBV27 with TRBJ2-3; 7 positions match TRBD2. Germline V gives CDR1 MNHEY, CDR2 SMNVEV (reference sequence). The CDR3 covers 14 residues. Losses at the gene ends were 7 bases for V and 1 base for J; bases not matched to a gene: 5. The CDR3 loop reads CASKLGRGTDTQYF. The CDR3 coding sequence is TGTGCCAGCAAACTGGGGAGGGGCACAGATACGCAGTATTTT.

This clone was seen a few times. The chain links TRBV6-5 to TRBJ1-1, with D unresolved. Germline V gene data show CDR1 as MNHEY and CDR2 as SVGAGI. The CDR3 totals 13 residues. V lost 5 bases and J lost 1, with 8 bases in between. The CDR3 sequence: CASSLERNTEAFF. CDR3 bases: TGTGCCAGCAGTCTAGAGAGGAACACTGAAGCTTTCTTT.

This clone came up a few times. The V gene is TRBV29-1, the J gene TRBJ1-1; 7 nucleotides match TRBD1. The CDR3 spans 14 residues. Germline V gives CDR1 SQVTM, CDR2 ANQGSEA. V was pared by 7 bases and J by 7 bases, with 15 bases of the junction left unmatched. CDR3 sequence reads: CSGKSRRDSLEAFF. CDR3 DNA: TGCAGCGGCAAATCGCGAAGGGACAGCCTTGAAGCTTTCTTT.

Only a few counts were recorded for this clone. The J gene is TRBJ2-2, the V gene TRBV7-2, with 9 bases matching TRBD2. The germline V gene has CDR1 SGHTA and CDR2 FQGNSA. The CDR3 covers 15 residues. The J segment lost 5 bases and the V segment lost 1 base, leaving 2 bases of the junction unmatched. In DNA, the CDR3 is TGTGCCAGCAGCTTAGGGACTAGCGATACCGGGGAGCTGTTTTTT. Translation gives CASSLGTSDTGELFF.

The CDR3 DNA is TGCGCCAGCAGCCAGGATACTAAGACTAGCACAGATACGCAGTATTTT. It translates to CASSQDTKTSTDTQYF. The rearrangement uses TRBV5-1 and TRBJ2-3, with D uncertain. The ends were cut back, 4 bases at V and 0 bases at J, with 15 bases in the middle. Germline assignment: CDR1 SGHRS and CDR2 YFSETQ. This CDR3 is built from 16 residues.

This chain uses TRBV27 with TRBJ2-1; maybe TRBD2 (6 bases). The CDR3 is 13 amino acids. Germline CDR1 is MNHEY and CDR2 is SMNVEV (reference sequence). Trimming left V 7 bases short and J 8 bases short, with 15 bases between. The CDR3 sequence is CASKRTKNDEQFF. In DNA, the CDR3 is TGTGCCAGCAAAAGGACTAAAAACGATGAGCAGTTCTTC.

This clone appeared a few times. The rearrangement links TRBV4-1 to TRBJ2-7; a possible D gene is TRBD1 (5 bases). There are 12 residues in the CDR3. Trimming cost V 1 base and J 8 bases, with 9 bases left between them. CDR1 is MGHRA and CDR2 is YSYEKL in the germline V gene. The CDR3 region is CASSQVGHKQYF. CDR3 coding DNA: TGCGCCAGCAGCCAAGTTGGACACAAGCAGTACTTC.

This clone was detected only a few times. This rearrangement joins TRBV20-1 to TRBJ2-3; D not certain. Germline CDR1 reads DFQATT; CDR2 reads SNEGSKA (reference sequence). Between the trimmed V and J ends, which lost 3 bases and 4 bases, there was a span of 5 bases. There are 11 residues in the CDR3. This chain's CDR3 is CSASDPDTQYF. The DNA of the CDR3 is TGCAGTGCTAGCGACCCAGATACGCAGTATTTT.

This chain joins TRBV4-2 and TRBJ2-2; 8 bases are shared with TRBD2. CDR3 length equals 15 residues. Germline CDR1 LGHNA, CDR2 YNFKEQ. The V gene end was trimmed by 3 bases and the J gene end by 5 bases; junction bases not matched to a gene: 5. CDR3 sequence reads: CASSQSGSRTGELFF. CDR3 nucleotide sequence: TGTGCCAGCAGCCAGAGCGGGAGTCGAACCGGGGAGCTGTTTTTT.

This chain links TRBV5-6 with TRBJ2-1; 9 bases match TRBD2. The CDR3 is made up of 15 amino acids. Trimming at V came to 4 bases and at J to 3 bases, leaving 5 bases not matched to a gene. The germline V gene has CDR1 SGHDT and CDR2 YYEEEE. Here the CDR3 DNA reads TGTGCCAGCAGCCTGACTAGCGGACTCTACAATGAGCAGTTCTTC. This encodes CASSLTSGLYNEQFF.

The chain couples TRBV7-9 to TRBJ2-3; TRBD2 aligns across 8 bases. The CDR3 consists of 16 residues. J lost 3 bases, V lost 0 bases, and 5 bases had no gene match. CDR1 and CDR2 from the germline V gene are SEHNR and FQNEAQ (reference sequence). The DNA for the CDR3 is TGTGCCAGCAGCTTAGCTGGGACTAGTGCTACAGATACGCAGTATTTT. Translation gives CASSLAGTSATDTQYF.

There are a few counts of this clone. V gene TRBV20-1 combines with J gene TRBJ1-4; D is unresolved. Germline V gene sequence: CDR1 DFQATT, CDR2 SNEGSKA (reference sequence). The CDR3 has 11 amino acids. Trimming removed 5 bases at V and 4 bases at J, with 5 bases between. The CDR3 here is CSAGLNEKLFF. The DNA of the CDR3 is TGCAGTGCTGGACTTAATGAAAAACTGTTTTTT.